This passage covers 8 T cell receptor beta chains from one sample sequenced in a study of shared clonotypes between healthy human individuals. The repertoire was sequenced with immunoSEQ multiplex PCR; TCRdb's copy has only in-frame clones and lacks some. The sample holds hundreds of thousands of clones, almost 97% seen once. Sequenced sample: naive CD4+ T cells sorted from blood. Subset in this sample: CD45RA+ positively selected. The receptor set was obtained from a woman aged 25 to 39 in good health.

The CDR3 coding sequence is TGCGCCAGCAGCCCCGCTGGGACAGGCTTACATAACTATGGCTACACCTTC. As protein: CASSPAGTGLHNYGYTF. V usage is TRBV4-1 and J usage is TRBJ1-2; 8 bases are shared with TRBD1. Germline trimming cut 4 bases from V and 1 base from J; bases unmatched to any gene: 11. CDR1 and CDR2 from the germline V gene are MGHRA and YSYEKL. This CDR3 contains 17 residues.

This CDR3 reads CASSLGQGHTEAFF. The DNA of the CDR3 is TGTGCCAGCAGTTTAGGGCAGGGACACACTGAAGCTTTCTTT. The V gene is TRBV28, the J gene TRBJ1-1; possibly TRBD1 for D (5 bases). The CDR3 is 14 residues long. Germline CDR1 reads MDHEN; CDR2 reads SYDVKM. With 2 bases removed from V and 3 bases from J, the gap between germline ends came to 10 bases.

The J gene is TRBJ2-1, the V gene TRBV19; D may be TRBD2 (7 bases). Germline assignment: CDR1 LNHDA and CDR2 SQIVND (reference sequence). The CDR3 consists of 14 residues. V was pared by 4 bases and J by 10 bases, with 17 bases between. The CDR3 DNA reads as TGTGCCAGTAGTAAGGGGGAGGGCCTCAGAGAGCAGTTCTTC. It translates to CASSKGEGLREQFF.

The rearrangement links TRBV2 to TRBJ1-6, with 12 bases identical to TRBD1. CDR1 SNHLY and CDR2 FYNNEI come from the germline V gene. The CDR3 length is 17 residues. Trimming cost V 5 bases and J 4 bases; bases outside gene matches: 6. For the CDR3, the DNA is TGTGCCAGCAGTTACCCGGGACAGGGGGCTTATAATTCACCCCTCCACTTT. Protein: CASSYPGQGAYNSPLHF.

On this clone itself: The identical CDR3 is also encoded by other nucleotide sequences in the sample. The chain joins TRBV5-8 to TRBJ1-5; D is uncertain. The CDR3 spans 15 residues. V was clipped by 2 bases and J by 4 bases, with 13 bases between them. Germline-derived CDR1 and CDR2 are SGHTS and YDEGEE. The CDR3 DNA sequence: TGTGCCAGCAGCTTAGGGAGGGCAGGAAATCAGCCCCAGCATTTT. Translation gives CASSLGRAGNQPQHF.

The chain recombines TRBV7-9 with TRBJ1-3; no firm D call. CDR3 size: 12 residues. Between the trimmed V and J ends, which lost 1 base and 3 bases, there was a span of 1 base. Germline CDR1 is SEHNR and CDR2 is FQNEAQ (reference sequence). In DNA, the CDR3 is TGTGCCAGCAGCTTAGGTGGAAACACCATATATTTT. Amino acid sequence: CASSLGGNTIYF.

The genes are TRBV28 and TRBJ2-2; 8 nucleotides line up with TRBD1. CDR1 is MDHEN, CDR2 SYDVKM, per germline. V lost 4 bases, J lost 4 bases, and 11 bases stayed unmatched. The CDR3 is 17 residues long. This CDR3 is CASSSPGSRGRTGELFF. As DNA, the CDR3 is TGTGCCAGCAGTTCTCCTGGGAGCAGGGGGCGCACCGGGGAGCTGTTTTTT.

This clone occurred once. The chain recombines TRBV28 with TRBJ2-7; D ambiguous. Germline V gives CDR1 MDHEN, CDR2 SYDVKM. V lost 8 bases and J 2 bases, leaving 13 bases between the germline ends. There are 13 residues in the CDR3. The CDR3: CASAGTPTYEQYF. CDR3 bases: TGTGCCAGCGCTGGTACGCCAACCTACGAGCAGTACTTC.